One and the same sample provided the 7 T cell receptor beta chains below, sequenced in a study of early stage breast cancer tumors (dated by TCRdb to the late 2010s). The library was produced with the immunoSEQ multiplex PCR assay. Held by TCRdb, this immuneACCESS table contains in-frame sequences only and omits some clones. Under half of the omission traces to an unresolved V gene where checked; the cause of the rest is unknown. In this sample the table shows 5,500 to 7,500 clones, less than 75% of which occur a single time. The top ten clonotypes cover around a tenth of the sample. Sample: normal breast tissue next to the tumor. The receptors were sampled from a person in their 40s with breast cancer.

The CDR3 loop reads CANREASSDTQYF. The CDR3 nucleotides read TGTGCCAACCGAGAGGCGTCATCAGATACGCAGTATTTT. This chain uses TRBV10-3 with TRBJ2-3; D is undetermined. Trimming took 10 bases from V and 4 from J, leaving 15 bases between them. This CDR3 contains 13 residues. Per germline, CDR1 ENHRY and CDR2 SYGVKD.

The chain has TRBV19 and TRBJ2-1; 7 bases map to TRBD2. The ends lost 0 bases at V and 3 bases at J; junction bases unmatched: 8. Germline CDR1 and CDR2: LNHDA and SQIVND (reference sequence). The CDR3 extends over 17 amino acids. The DNA of the CDR3 is TGTGCCAGTAGTATAGACAGGGCTAGCGGATTCTACAATGAGCAGTTCTTC. As protein: CASSIDRASGFYNEQFF.

This clone was counted only a few times. The chain has TRBV5-4 and TRBJ1-1; D perhaps matches TRBD1 (6 bases). The CDR3 is 14 amino acids. Germline-derived CDR1 and CDR2 are SGHNT and YYREEE (reference sequence). V lost 2 bases and J lost 4, with 12 bases in between. The CDR3 DNA sequence: TGTGCCAGCAGCTTCCGGGGGCGAGGCACTGAAGCTTTCTTT. It translates to CASSFRGRGTEAFF.

The chain has TRBV7-9 and TRBJ2-3; 10 bases fit TRBD2. Germline values: CDR1 SEHNR, CDR2 FQNEAQ (reference sequence). Trimming removed 2 bases from V and 0 bases from J; junction bases left unmatched: 8. This CDR3 contains 18 residues. The CDR3 sequence: CASSLPRGTSASTDTQYF. The DNA of the CDR3 is TGTGCCAGCAGCTTACCCCGCGGGACTAGCGCGAGCACAGATACGCAGTATTTT. The whole variable domain, filled in from reference TRBV7-9 and TRBJ2-3, reads DTGVSQNPRHKITKRGQNVTFRCDPISEHNRLYWYRQTLGQGPEFLTYFQNEAQLEKSRLLSDRFSAERPKGSFSTLEIQRTEQGDSAMYLCASSLPRGTSASTDTQYFGPGTRLTVL.

This clone was counted a few times. The V and J genes are TRBV27 and TRBJ2-5, with D uncertain. This CDR3 spans 14 amino acids. Trimming stripped 3 bases from V and 0 bases from J, with 8 bases between. The germline V gene encodes CDR1 MNHEY and CDR2 SMNVEV (reference sequence). The CDR3 DNA reads as TGTGCCAGCAGTTTGTTAGGGCACCAAGAGACCCAGTACTTC. The encoded protein is CASSLLGHQETQYF.

There are a few counts of this clone. The chain is built from TRBV2 and TRBJ2-3; tentative D call: TRBD1 (5 bases). The germline V and J ends were trimmed by 6 bases and 6 bases, with 13 bases remaining between them. Germline V CDR1 and CDR2: SNHLY, FYNNEI. The CDR3 totals 13 residues. CDR3 nucleotides: TGTGCCAGCAGCCACGGACACTTCGATACGCAGTATTTT. The encoded protein is CASSHGHFDTQYF.

This sequence joins TRBV29-1 and TRBJ1-3; unclear D gene. The CDR3 runs to 13 residues. CDR1 and CDR2 (germline): SQVTM, ANQGSEA. Trimming removed 4 bases at V and 1 base at J, with 8 bases between. CDR3 region: CSVVQDSGNTIYF. The CDR3 bases are TGCAGCGTTGTGCAGGATTCTGGAAACACCATATATTTT.